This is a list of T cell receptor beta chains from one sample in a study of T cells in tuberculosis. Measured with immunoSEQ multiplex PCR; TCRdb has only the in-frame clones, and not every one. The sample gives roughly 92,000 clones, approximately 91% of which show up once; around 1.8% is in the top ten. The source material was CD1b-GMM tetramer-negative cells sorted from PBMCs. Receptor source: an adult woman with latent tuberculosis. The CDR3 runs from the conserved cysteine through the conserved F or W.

cdr3_aa: CASSQVAEPNYGYTF
v_call: TRBV4-2
j_call: TRBJ1-2

cdr3_aa: CASSPGMQRYEQYF
v_call: TRBV11-2
j_call: TRBJ2-7

cdr3_aa: CASSPPSSRETQYF
v_call: TRBV18
j_call: TRBJ2-5

cdr3_aa: CASSENGTGDNEQFF
v_call: TRBV25-1
j_call: TRBJ2-1

cdr3_aa: CASSLGQFNSPLHF
v_call: TRBV7-2
j_call: TRBJ1-6

cdr3_aa: CASGAGGAGYNEQFF
v_call: TRBV5-1
j_call: TRBJ2-1

cdr3_aa: CASTKGGSGANVLTF
v_call: TRBV6-5
j_call: TRBJ2-6

cdr3_aa: CASSSAGNTNEKLFF
v_call: TRBV7-2
j_call: TRBJ1-4

cdr3_aa: CASDRGDSSNQPQHF
v_call: TRBV6-1
j_call: TRBJ1-5

cdr3_aa: CASSPDRATGNTIYF
v_call: TRBV2
j_call: TRBJ1-3

cdr3_aa: CASRFRIRDTLSSSGANVLTF
v_call: TRBV12-1
j_call: TRBJ2-6

cdr3_aa: CASSQAAQITGELFF
v_call: TRBV4-2
j_call: TRBJ2-2

cdr3_aa: CAWSGQGYQPQHF
v_call: TRBV30
j_call: TRBJ1-5

cdr3_aa: CASSPKGGSRGIIYEQYF
v_call: TRBV7-6
j_call: TRBJ2-7

cdr3_aa: CASSSQGALDTEAFF
v_call: TRBV11-2
j_call: TRBJ1-1

cdr3_aa: CASSPGVGSRLNTGELFF
v_call: TRBV9
j_call: TRBJ2-2

cdr3_aa: CASSVTDAGDTGELFF
v_call: TRBV5-1
j_call: TRBJ2-2

cdr3_aa: CASSGTGTGTNEQFF
v_call: TRBV5-8
j_call: TRBJ2-1

cdr3_aa: CASSNRPGGIHEQFF
v_call: TRBV19
j_call: TRBJ2-1

cdr3_aa: CASSLQGAAGELFF
v_call: TRBV7-2
j_call: TRBJ2-2

cdr3_aa: CASSLPTDTGELFF
v_call: TRBV7-9
j_call: TRBJ2-2